This record covers a single T cell receptor beta chain. Its specificity is unknown. Only in-frame clones appear in the TCRdb table, and some are missing; sequencing was by immunoSEQ multiplex PCR. Altogether fewer than 40,000 clones are present, approximately 81% being singletons, with the ten largest covering about two fifths. This entry comes from a study of T cells in localized non-small cell lung cancer. Points from the study as a whole: In uninvolved adjacent lung, T cell clonality reached its highest value, exceeding tumor. A denser population of T cells in blood accompanied longer overall survival.

Germline CDR1 reads GTSNPN; CDR2 reads SVGIG (reference sequence). This CDR3 has 11 amino acids. V was shortened by 5 bases and J by 7 bases, with 11 bases between the two germline ends. This receptor was taken from a male donor at least 60 years old with stage II squamous cell lung carcinoma. The sequencing here drew on peripheral blood, taken before any cancer treatment. The chain couples TRBV30 to TRBJ2-5; D is uncertain. The CDR3 region has the DNA TGTGCCTGGTCGCATATGGTGACCCAGTACTTC. Translation: CAWSHMVTQYF.